This TCR beta chain stems from a study of shared clonotypes between healthy human individuals. Note on this clone: Its antigen is unidentified.

Genomic DNA belonging to each subset was distributed in equal measure over several immunoSEQ plates. Replicate PCRs from sorted subsets contained roughly 190 ng DNA, which is around 30,000 T cell genomes. Sequencing used immunoSEQ multiplex PCR; TCRdb keeps in-frame clones, though not all of them. The top ten clones hold roughly 0.055% of a sample with hundreds of thousands of clones, less than 98% of them seen once. The V end lost 5 bases, the J end lost 2 bases, and 13 bases lay between the germline ends. Germline V gene lookup returns CDR1 MDHEN and CDR2 SYDVKM. CDR3 length: 14 amino acids. The study, taken as a whole, reports: Sampling was confined to blood; repertoires within tissues likely differ.

The sequencing input was naive CD4+ T cells sorted from blood. The subset denotes: CD45RA+ positively selected. The receptor's source is a woman aged 25 to 39 in good health. The chain carries TRBV28 and TRBJ2-7; no clear D. CDR3 in DNA: TGTGCCAGCAGTCCACCGAGGTACGCCTACGAGCAGTACTTC. Amino acids: CASSPPRYAYEQYF.